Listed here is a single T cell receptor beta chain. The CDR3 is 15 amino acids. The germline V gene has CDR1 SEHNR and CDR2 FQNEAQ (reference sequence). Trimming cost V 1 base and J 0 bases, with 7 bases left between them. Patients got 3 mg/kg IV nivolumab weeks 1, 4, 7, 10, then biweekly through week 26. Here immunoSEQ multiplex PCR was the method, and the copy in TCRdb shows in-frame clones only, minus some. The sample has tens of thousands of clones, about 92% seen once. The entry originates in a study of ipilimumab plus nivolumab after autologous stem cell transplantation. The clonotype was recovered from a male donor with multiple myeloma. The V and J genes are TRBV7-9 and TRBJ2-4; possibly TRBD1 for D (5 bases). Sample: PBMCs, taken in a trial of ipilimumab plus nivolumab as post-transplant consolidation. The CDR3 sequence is CASSLVGVAKNIQYF. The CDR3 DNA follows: TGTGCCAGCAGCTTAGTAGGGGTAGCCAAAAACATTCAGTACTTC.